The T cell receptor (beta chain) described here comes from a study of shared clonotypes between healthy human individuals. The CDR3 consists of 14 residues. The germline gives CDR1 MDHEN, CDR2 SYDVKM. V lost 3 bases and J lost 5, with 11 bases in between. This clone was recorded once. TCRdb keeps only in-frame clones here, not all; method: immunoSEQ multiplex PCR. The table has under 600,000 clones, more than 95% seen once; the top ten hold 0.064%. From CD4+ cells came CD45RA+ naive and CD45RA-negative memory subsets. The rearrangement links TRBV28 to TRBJ2-1, with a possible D match to TRBD1 (5 bases). Sample: naive CD4+ T cells sorted from blood. Subset noted: CD45RA+ positively selected. The source is a woman aged 30 to 39 in good health. The CDR3 spells CASSFGDRNNEQFF. CDR3 nucleotides: TGTGCCAGCAGTTTCGGAGACAGAAACAATGAGCAGTTCTTC.